This TCR beta chain was sequenced for a study of pediatric ulcerative colitis. Libraries were prepared by immunoSEQ multiplex PCR; TCRdb keeps only in-frame clonotypes and omits some of them. The sample has 40,000 to 60,000 clones; roughly 79% are singletons. The rectum was sampled with one to two pinch biopsies at colonoscopy. V was trimmed by 2 bases and J by 1 base, leaving 8 bases between them. This CDR3 contains 15 residues. CDR1 is MNHEY and CDR2 is SVGAGI in the germline V gene. The chain combines TRBV6-5 with TRBJ2-2; D might be TRBD1 (5 bases). The clonotype originates from a girl aged 5-17 years with moderate ulcerative colitis. The sequenced sample consisted of gut tissue. CDR3 DNA sequence: TGTGCCAGCAGTTACATCGGACAGAACACCGGGGAGCTGTTTTTT. Translating gives CASSYIGQNTGELFF.